The source of this T cell receptor (beta chain) is a study of blood T cells in healthy people across ages. Primers used in a second PCR of roughly 7 to 11 cycles were a sample-barcoded 5' primer and a J-beta primer mix. Per-sample output comprised a minimum of 2.5 million paired-end reads containing CDR3. TCRdb fed the 5' RACE reads into MiXCR, producing one record per CDR3 protein. Of approximately 1.5 million distinct CDR3 sequences in the sample, about 32% are singletons; the top ten hold about 11%. V lost 0 bases and J lost 2; bases outside the gene matches: 7. The CDR3 is made up of 16 amino acids. CDR1 is SGHRS, CDR2 YFSETQ, per germline.

The sequence derives from a woman aged 25 to 39 in good health. The V gene is TRBV5-1, the J gene TRBJ2-7; TRBD2 aligns across 8 bases. The source material was blood. The CDR3, as DNA: TGCGCCAGCAGCTTGGGGCGGGGGGACGTAACCTACGAGCAGTACTTC. Encoded protein: CASSLGRGDVTYEQYF.